This TCR beta chain came from a study of shared clonotypes between healthy human individuals (dated by TCRdb to about 2020). For the study in its entirety: The cohort comprised two women and three men aged 18 to 49 years. For each donor, three plates each were used for CD4 naive and CD4 memory, two plates were used for CD8 naive, and one plate was used for CD8 memory. To estimate repertoire size and how much clonotypes are shared between individuals, the study performed deep sequencing of blood TCR repertoires from a handful of healthy adults. Libraries were prepared and TCR repertoires were sequenced by different laboratories using diverse techniques, in order to increase sequencing depth and limit assay-specific biases. Between about 0.8 and 9 billion PBMCs per donor were obtained by leukapheresis. Overall results and qualifications from the work: About 5% of naive CD4, more than 3% of naive CD8, approximately 2% of memory CD4, and around 0.42% of memory CD8 clonotypes were shared across a few donors. Based on pairwise subsampling, the degree of clonotype sharing among donors was expected to be affected by sequencing depth. The genetic and exposure-history diversity represented was limited by the small number of donors. Naive subsets generally had larger estimated clonotype richness than memory subsets. Incomplete sequencing was indicated by rarefaction of sorted-subset datasets, despite the large sequencing depth. Sampling was restricted to blood, and TCR repertoires in tissue are likely to differ from TCR repertoires in blood. Higher generation probabilities were observed for clonotypes shared by all four sorted-subset donors than for non-shared clonotypes.

As to this clone: The antigen it recognizes is unknown. Base qualities are not recorded, but no much larger clone differs from it by a single base.

TCR CDR3 regions were amplified from genomic DNA by multiplex PCR using the deep immunoSEQ assay. Genomic DNA extracted from each cell subset was distributed evenly over all wells of several immunoSEQ 96-well plates, and each plate served as one replicate. For sorted subsets, roughly 190 ng of genomic DNA, equivalent to 25,000 to 30,000 T cell genomes, went into each replicate PCR. Purified libraries were measured with a Qubit 3.0 fluorometer, size-checked on a Bioanalyzer 2100, and measured again with the KAPA Library Quantification kit. A separate single-read 150-cycle Illumina NextSeq 550 flow cell was used to sequence each immunoSEQ 96-well plate. In the authors' own workflow: Because the immunoSEQ output included only junctional sequences and no quality scores, the filtering could not be the same as the filtering used for full-length reads. To assign V/J genes and CDR3, sequences were annotated using PyIR, a Python wrapper for IgBLAST v1.9, with IMGT germline references. Reads with weak V/J assignments (E-value above 1e-6), missing CDR3, stop codons, out-of-frame junctions, or ambiguous translated residues were removed. A V3J clonotype was defined by an identical inferred V gene, J gene, and CDR3 amino acid sequence. The percentage overlap between two repertoires was calculated by dividing the number of shared unique clonotypes by the size of the smaller repertoire. RTK rarefaction, the Chao1 estimator, and Recon v2.1 estimates of unobserved clonotypes were used to assess repertoire richness. For all TCRbeta clonotypes obtained by the gDNA method from four donors, generation probabilities were computed with OLGA. In TCRdb, the immuneACCESS table is reduced to in-frame sequences with V and J assigned. These tables do not hold every clone; where another copy was compared, an unresolved V gene accounts for under half, and the others remain unexplained. D and trimming come from the DNA, and the V and J calls and clone size come from that table. In this sample the table shows over 400,000 clones, about 96% of which occur a single time. The ten top clones hold about 0.067% of the sample.

The CDR3 runs 14 amino acids, cysteine and phenylalanine included. CDR3 DNA only is kept here, 42 bases in frame from base 1. After removal of 4 bases from V and 7 bases from J, the junction retains 6 bases not matched to a gene. CDR1 is given as SGHRS and CDR2 as YFSETQ, both from the germline V gene. Donors were healthy HIV-negative adults with no recently reported acute infections or vaccinations. Only Caucasian adults living in Nashville, Tennessee, USA were represented among the donors. CD4+ T cells were enriched by magnetic negative selection, after which naive cells were positively selected on CD45RA and the negative fraction was taken as the memory subset. Blood was obtained by leukapheresis, after which PBMCs were separated by Ficoll-Histopaque density gradient centrifugation and cryopreserved in liquid nitrogen vapor phase. Purity and quantity of every magnetically sorted T cell population were checked by analytical flow cytometry. From each sorted fraction, genomic DNA was isolated and quantified by UV absorbance on a Nanodrop 2000c.

The clonotype originates from a woman aged 25 to 45 in good health. Recombination linked TRBV5-1 to TRBJ1-4; 8 of the junction bases match TRBD1. Sequences were obtained from naive CD4+ T cells sorted from blood. The cell subset or site label for this specimen denotes: CD45RA+ positively selected. The bases read TGCGCCAGCAGCACCGACAGGGGTGGTGAAAAACTGTTTTTT. This is translated as CASSTDRGGEKLFF.